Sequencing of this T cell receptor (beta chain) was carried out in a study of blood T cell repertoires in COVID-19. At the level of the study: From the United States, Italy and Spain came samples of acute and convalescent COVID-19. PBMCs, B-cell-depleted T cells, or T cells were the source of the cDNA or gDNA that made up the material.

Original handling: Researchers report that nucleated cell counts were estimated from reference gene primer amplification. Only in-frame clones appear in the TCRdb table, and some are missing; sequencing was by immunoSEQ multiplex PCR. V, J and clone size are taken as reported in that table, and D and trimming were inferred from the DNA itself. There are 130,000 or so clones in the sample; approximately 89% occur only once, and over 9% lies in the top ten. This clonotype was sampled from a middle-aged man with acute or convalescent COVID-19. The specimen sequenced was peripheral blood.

The CDR3 region is CSFRDRVIGELFF. The CDR3, as DNA: TGCAGCTTCCGGGACAGGGTGATCGGGGAGCTGTTTTTT. The V and J genes are TRBV29-1 and TRBJ2-2; TRBD1 aligns across 9 bases. This CDR3 region has 13 residues. The V segment lost 8 bases and the J segment 7 bases; nucleotides outside the gene matches: 8. Germline CDR1 and CDR2: SQVTM and ANQGSEA.